This passage covers 30 T cell receptor beta chains from one sample sequenced in a study of OX40 agonist ivuxolimab in advanced cancers. The repertoire was sequenced with immunoSEQ multiplex PCR; TCRdb's copy has only in-frame clones and lacks some. The data show more than 55,000 clones, about nine tenths seen once. The input for sequencing was CD4+ or CD8+ T cells sorted from blood, taken in a trial of the OX40 agonist ivuxolimab. Source of these receptors: an adult with an advanced solid tumor such as melanoma, head and neck, liver or kidney cancer.

The table lists this clone with a count of one. The chain recombines TRBV18 with TRBJ2-1; TRBD2 agrees at 9 bases. Germline CDR1 and CDR2: KGHSH and LQKENI. There are 15 residues in the CDR3. V was clipped by 1 base and J by 5 bases; unmatched bases: 3. DNA for the CDR3: TGTGCCAGCTCACCACTCCCTAGCGGGAACAATGAGCAGTTCTTC. Protein: CASSPLPSGNNEQFF.

The chain couples TRBV5-1 to TRBJ2-5; 11 bases line up with TRBD2. V shed 9 bases and J 5 bases; nucleotides not matched to a gene: 12. CDR3 length: 15 residues. Germline V gene sequence: CDR1 SGHRS, CDR2 YFSETQ. CDR3 nucleotide sequence: TGCGCCACCACCCGCGAGACTAGCGGGATGGAGACCCAGTACTTC. Its translation is CATTRETSGMETQYF.

The J gene is TRBJ1-5, the V gene TRBV5-1; 7 nucleotides align to TRBD1. V trimming: 1 base; J trimming: 5 bases; junction bases outside the gene matches: 0. Germline V gene sequence: CDR1 SGHRS, CDR2 YFSETQ. The CDR3 has 13 residues. Here the CDR3 reads CASSLTGDQPQHF. CDR3 coding DNA: TGCGCCAGCAGCTTGACAGGGGATCAGCCCCAGCATTTT.

The chain joins TRBV5-4 to TRBJ2-2; TRBD2 matches at 8 bases. Germline CDR1 and CDR2: SGHNT and YYREEE (reference sequence). V dropped 4 bases and J dropped 4; count of bases not matched to a gene: 9. The CDR3 has 16 residues. The CDR3 loop reads CASSAAGTRSTGELFF. The CDR3 DNA follows: TGTGCCAGCAGCGCTGCCGGGACTAGAAGCACCGGGGAGCTGTTTTTT.

This rearrangement joins TRBV27 to TRBJ2-1; D is undetermined. The CDR3 extends over 14 amino acids. The germline V gene encodes CDR1 MNHEY and CDR2 SMNVEV (reference sequence). Trimming shortened V by 3 bases and J by 0 bases, and 6 bases separated the two germline ends. The CDR3 DNA is TGTGCCAGCAGTTTTGCAGGCTCCTACAATGAGCAGTTCTTC. Protein product: CASSFAGSYNEQFF.

This chain links TRBV30 with TRBJ1-3; D is unclear. Germline V gene data show CDR1 as GTSNPN and CDR2 as SVGIG (reference sequence). V was shortened by 1 base and J by 4 bases, with 11 bases between the two germline ends. CDR3 size: 14 residues. The CDR3 here is CAWSGARAGNTIYF. The CDR3 region has the DNA TGTGCCTGGAGTGGTGCCCGTGCGGGAAACACCATATATTTT. The full variable domain, in which reference TRBV30 and TRBJ1-3 provide the parts outside the CDR3, is SQTIHQWPATLVQPVGSPLSLECTVEGTSNPNLYWYRQAAGRGLQLLFYSVGIGQISSEVPQNLSASRPQDRQFILSSKKLLLSDSGFYLCAWSGARAGNTIYFGEGSWLTVV.

The chain links TRBV27 to TRBJ1-5; D ambiguous. Germline lookup yields CDR1 MNHEY and CDR2 SMNVEV (reference sequence). The CDR3 runs 15 residues. V was shortened by 0 bases and J by 3 bases, with 9 bases between the two germline ends. CDR3 sequence (DNA): TGTGCCAGCAGTTTATCTGTGGGATACAATCAGCCCCAGCATTTT. It specifies CASSLSVGYNQPQHF.

This CDR3 reads CASSLTGANTEAFF. In nucleotides, the CDR3 is TGTGCCAGCAGCTTGACAGGGGCGAACACTGAAGCTTTCTTT. The genes are TRBV14 and TRBJ1-1; 8 bases agree with TRBD1. This CDR3 comprises 14 residues. V gave up 5 bases and J gave up 1 base; unmatched junction bases: 3. Germline V gene data show CDR1 as SGHDN and CDR2 as FVKESK.

The chain joins TRBV28 to TRBJ1-2; a weak D match, TRBD1 (6 bases). The CDR3 runs to 15 residues. Germline CDR1 MDHEN, CDR2 SYDVKM. The V gene lost 5 bases and the J gene lost 8 bases, with 21 bases spanning the gap. CDR3 amino acids: CASSRGEGIGRGYTF. CDR3 bases: TGTGCCAGCAGTAGGGGGGAGGGAATCGGGCGAGGCTACACCTTC.

The chain has TRBV5-1 and TRBJ2-2; weak D call: TRBD2 (5 bases). V gave up 6 bases and J gave up 1 base, with 10 bases separating them. The length of the CDR3 is 14 residues. From germline, CDR1 is SGHRS and CDR2 YFSETQ. As DNA, the CDR3 is TGCGCCAGCACGGCGGCGGGGAACACCGGGGAGCTGTTTTTT. This gives the protein CASTAAGNTGELFF.

This clone was seen just once. This chain uses TRBV11-3 with TRBJ2-4, with D perhaps matching TRBD1 (5 bases). Trimming cost V 3 bases and J 5 bases, with 17 bases left between them. The CDR3 runs to 16 residues. The germline V gene encodes CDR1 SGHNT and CDR2 YENEEA. The CDR3 DNA sequence: TGTGCCAGCAGCTTGGGGCACGGAGTTGAGGAAAACATTCAGTACTTC. Translating it yields CASSLGHGVEENIQYF.

The chain links TRBV6-6 to TRBJ2-2, with 7 bases matching TRBD2. The CDR3 consists of 14 residues. The V segment lost 5 bases and the J segment 4 bases; nucleotides outside the gene matches: 4. Germline V gives CDR1 MNHNY, CDR2 SVGAGI (reference sequence). The CDR3: CASSETSLTGELFF. CDR3 sequence (DNA): TGTGCCAGCAGTGAGACTAGCCTCACCGGGGAGCTGTTTTTT.

V is TRBV18 and J is TRBJ2-1; a weak D match, TRBD2 (6 bases). The CDR3 totals 17 residues. Germline CDR1 reads KGHSH; CDR2 reads LQKENI. Between the trimmed V and J ends, which lost 6 bases and 0 bases, there was a span of 18 bases. The CDR3 DNA is TGTGCCAGCTCGCTCCTCGGGACTCCGTCCTCCTACAATGAGCAGTTCTTC. It yields the protein CASSLLGTPSSYNEQFF.

V gene TRBV2 combines with J gene TRBJ1-5; 8 bases align to TRBD1. The ends lost 6 bases at V and 7 bases at J; junction bases unmatched: 5. CDR1 and CDR2 (germline): SNHLY, FYNNEI. CDR3 length: 13 residues. This CDR3 is CASSTGGWQPQHF. CDR3 coding DNA: TGTGCCAGCAGCACAGGGGGGTGGCAGCCCCAGCATTTT.

As DNA, the CDR3 is TGTGCCAGCAGCTTAGAGGGACTCCGACCCTACGAGCAGTACTTC. This gives the protein CASSLEGLRPYEQYF. The chain has TRBV7-2 and TRBJ2-7; D is possibly TRBD2 (6 bases). V was shortened by 1 base and J by 2 bases, with 12 bases between the two germline ends. CDR1 and CDR2 (germline): SGHTA, FQGNSA. The CDR3 consists of 15 residues.

As to this clone: One end of the junction varies from germline; a read error may be responsible. The chain uses TRBV30 and TRBJ2-7; 8 nucleotides align to TRBD1. The CDR3 consists of 14 residues. The germline CDR1 and CDR2 sequences are GTSNPN and SVGIG (reference sequence). In nucleotides, the CDR3 is TGTGCCTGGTCCGGGAATATGGACAGGGCCGACCAGGACTTC. It yields the protein CAWSGNMDRADQDF.

The chain joins TRBV2 to TRBJ2-5; a possible D gene is TRBD1 (6 bases). Trimming removed 6 bases from V and 5 bases from J, with 13 bases in between. Germline assignment: CDR1 SNHLY and CDR2 FYNNEI. This CDR3 comprises 13 residues. The CDR3 sequence: CASRDTGMETQYF. CDR3 sequence (DNA): TGTGCCAGCAGAGATACAGGGATGGAGACCCAGTACTTC.

The chain joins TRBV18 to TRBJ2-3; D possibly uses TRBD1 or TRBD2 (6 bases each). The CDR3 runs 14 residues. The V and J ends lost 2 bases and 1 base respectively, with 7 bases between them. The germline V gene encodes CDR1 KGHSH and CDR2 LQKENI. For the CDR3, the DNA is TGTGCCAGCTCACCAAGGGGGGGCACAGATACGCAGTATTTT. Its protein product is CASSPRGGTDTQYF.

The J gene is TRBJ2-1, the V gene TRBV5-1, with D perhaps TRBD1 (6 bases). V dropped 0 bases and J dropped 0 bases, with 10 bases sitting between them. CDR1 SGHRS and CDR2 YFSETQ come from the germline V gene. The CDR3 is made up of 16 amino acids. The CDR3 bases are TGCGCCAGCAGCTTGGCCGGGGACATCTCCTACAATGAGCAGTTCTTC. Amino acid sequence: CASSLAGDISYNEQFF.

The chain links TRBV29-1 to TRBJ1-1; perhaps TRBD1 as D (5 bases). Germline CDR1 is SQVTM and CDR2 is ANQGSEA. V was shortened by 3 bases and J by 5 bases, with 16 bases between the two germline ends. This CDR3 contains 14 residues. CDR3 sequence (DNA): TGCAGCGTTGAGTTGTTTGGGGGAGGGACTGAAGCTTTCTTT. Its translation is CSVELFGGGTEAFF.

CDR3 DNA: TGTGCCACCAGCAAGGGGCACCTCTACAATGAGCAGTTCTTC. Translating gives CATSKGHLYNEQFF. The chain employs TRBV15 and TRBJ2-1, with D perhaps TRBD1 (5 bases). This CDR3 comprises 14 residues. Germline V gene sequence: CDR1 LNHNV, CDR2 YYDKDF (reference sequence). V was pared by 4 bases and J by 3 bases, with 10 bases between. Filled out from reference TRBV15 and TRBJ2-1, the complete variable domain reads DAMVIQNPRYQVTQFGKPVTLSCSQTLNHNVMYWYQQKSSQAPKLLFHYYDKDFNNEADTPDNFQSRRPNTSFCFLDIRSPGLGDTAMYLCATSKGHLYNEQFFGPGTRLTVL.

This chain uses TRBV30 with TRBJ2-5; possible D gene TRBD2, 6 bases. The CDR3 totals 13 residues. From germline, CDR1 is GTSNPN and CDR2 SVGIG (reference sequence). Trimming took 1 base from V and 9 from J, leaving 15 bases between them. The CDR3 DNA reads TGTGCCTGGAGTGGGGACTCCTCCAGGTCCCAGTACTTC. As protein: CAWSGDSSRSQYF.

V usage is TRBV13 and J usage is TRBJ2-3; TRBD2 agrees at 16 bases. V was clipped by 3 bases and J by 4 bases; unmatched bases: 1. The germline V gene has CDR1 PRHDT and CDR2 FYEKMQ (reference sequence). The CDR3 loop spans 16 amino acids. Here the CDR3 DNA reads TGTGCCAGCAGCTTGGGACTAGCGGGGGGGCCAGATACGCAGTATTTT. It translates to CASSLGLAGGPDTQYF.

The chain recombines TRBV2 with TRBJ2-3; 10 bases line up with TRBD2. The trim removed 5 bases at V and 2 bases at J, leaving 7 bases unmatched. The V gene's germline CDR1 is SNHLY and CDR2 FYNNEI. CDR3 length equals 16 residues. CDR3 in amino acids: CASSLRTSGLTDTQYF. The CDR3 DNA follows: TGTGCCAGCAGTCTCCGGACTAGCGGACTCACAGATACGCAGTATTTT.

The rearrangement joins TRBV30 to TRBJ1-1; no clear D. Trimming stripped 4 bases from V and 1 base from J, with 10 bases between. Germline V gene lookup returns CDR1 GTSNPN and CDR2 SVGIG (reference sequence). The CDR3 consists of 13 residues. The CDR3 sequence: CAWTLWGNTEAFF. The CDR3 bases are TGTGCCTGGACCTTGTGGGGGAACACTGAAGCTTTCTTT.

V gene TRBV18 combines with J gene TRBJ1-1; D is possibly TRBD1 (5 bases). CDR1 KGHSH and CDR2 LQKENI come from the germline V gene. Between the trimmed V and J ends, which lost 7 bases and 4 bases, there was a span of 13 bases. The CDR3 spans 13 residues. CDR3: CASWSRAGTEAFF. The CDR3 nucleotides read TGTGCCAGCTGGAGCAGGGCGGGCACTGAAGCTTTCTTT.

The genes are TRBV7-3 and TRBJ2-1; D is unresolved. CDR3 length: 13 amino acids. Trimming pared 0 bases from V and 6 bases from J, leaving 6 bases between. Germline lookup yields CDR1 SGHTA and CDR2 FQGTGA. CDR3 sequence reads: CASSLTSTNEQFF. As DNA, the CDR3 is TGTGCCAGCAGCTTAACGTCTACCAATGAGCAGTTCTTC.

J is TRBJ2-7 and V is TRBV30; a possible D gene is TRBD1 (6 bases). Trimming took off 3 bases at V and 6 bases at J, with 9 bases between the two ends. From germline, CDR1 is GTSNPN and CDR2 SVGIG (reference sequence). The CDR3 is made up of 11 amino acids. The CDR3 coding sequence is TGTGCCTGGAGCCGGACAGTCGAGCAGTACTTC. As protein: CAWSRTVEQYF. Drawing the rest from reference TRBV30 and TRBJ2-7, the complete variable domain is SQTIHQWPATLVQPVGSPLSLECTVEGTSNPNLYWYRQAAGRGLQLLFYSVGIGQISSEVPQNLSASRPQDRQFILSSKKLLLSDSGFYLCAWSRTVEQYFGPGTRLTVT.

The gene calls are TRBV10-3 and TRBJ2-3, with D perhaps matching TRBD2 (5 bases). Trimming shortened V by 5 bases and J by 6 bases, and 12 bases separated the two germline ends. The CDR3 runs 13 residues. Germline assignment: CDR1 ENHRY and CDR2 SYGVKD. The CDR3 DNA reads TGTGCCATCAGTTCTACGAGGGAGGATACGCAGTATTTT. The encoded protein is CAISSTREDTQYF.

The V call is TRBV6-8, the J call TRBJ1-1; possibly TRBD1 for D (5 bases). Trimming stripped 1 base from V and 4 bases from J, with 16 bases between. The CDR3 length is 16 residues. The germline CDR1 and CDR2 sequences are MNHGY and SAAAGT. DNA for the CDR3: TGTGCCAGCAGTTACTGGGCAGGGTATTATGGCACTGAAGCTTTCTTT. Amino acids: CASSYWAGYYGTEAFF.